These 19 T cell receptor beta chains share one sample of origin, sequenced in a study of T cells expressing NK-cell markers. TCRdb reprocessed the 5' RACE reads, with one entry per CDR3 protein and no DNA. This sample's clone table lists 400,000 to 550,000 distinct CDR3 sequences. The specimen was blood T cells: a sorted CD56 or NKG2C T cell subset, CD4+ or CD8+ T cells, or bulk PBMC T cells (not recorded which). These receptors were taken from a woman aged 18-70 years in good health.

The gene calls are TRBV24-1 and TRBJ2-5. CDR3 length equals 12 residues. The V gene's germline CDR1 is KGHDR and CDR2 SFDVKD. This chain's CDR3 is CATSVGQGTQYF.

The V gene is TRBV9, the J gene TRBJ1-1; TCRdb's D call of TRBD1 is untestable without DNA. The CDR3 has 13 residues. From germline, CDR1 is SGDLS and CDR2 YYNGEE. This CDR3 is CASSWTGGTEAFF.

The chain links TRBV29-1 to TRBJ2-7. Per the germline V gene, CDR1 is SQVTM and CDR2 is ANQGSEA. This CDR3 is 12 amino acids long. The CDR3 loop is CSVLLVSYEQYF.

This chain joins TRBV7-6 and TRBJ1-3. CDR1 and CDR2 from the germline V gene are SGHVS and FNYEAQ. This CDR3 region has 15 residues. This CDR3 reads CASSLGRVGGNTIYF.

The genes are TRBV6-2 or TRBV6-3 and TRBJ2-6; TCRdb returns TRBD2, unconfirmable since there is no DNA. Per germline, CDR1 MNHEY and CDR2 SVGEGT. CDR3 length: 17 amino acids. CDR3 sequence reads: CASSYGGGPSGANVLTF.

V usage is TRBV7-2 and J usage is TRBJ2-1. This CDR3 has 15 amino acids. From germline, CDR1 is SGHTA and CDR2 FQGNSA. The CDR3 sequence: CASSLGVGRNNEQFF.

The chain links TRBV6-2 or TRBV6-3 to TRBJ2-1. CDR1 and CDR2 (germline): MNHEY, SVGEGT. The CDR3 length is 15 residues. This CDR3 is CASSYSPLEYDEQFF.

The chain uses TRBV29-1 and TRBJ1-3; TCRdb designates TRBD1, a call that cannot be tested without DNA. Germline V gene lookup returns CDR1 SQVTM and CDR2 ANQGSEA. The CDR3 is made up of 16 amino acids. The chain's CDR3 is CSVAGGIPGTGNTIYF.

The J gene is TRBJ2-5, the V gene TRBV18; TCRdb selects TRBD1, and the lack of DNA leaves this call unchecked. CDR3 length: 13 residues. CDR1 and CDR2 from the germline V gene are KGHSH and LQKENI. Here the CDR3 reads CASSRTRDTPGHF.

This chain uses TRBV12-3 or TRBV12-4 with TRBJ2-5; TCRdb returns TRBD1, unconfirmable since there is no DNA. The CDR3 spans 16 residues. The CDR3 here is CASSSRDRPQWETQYF.

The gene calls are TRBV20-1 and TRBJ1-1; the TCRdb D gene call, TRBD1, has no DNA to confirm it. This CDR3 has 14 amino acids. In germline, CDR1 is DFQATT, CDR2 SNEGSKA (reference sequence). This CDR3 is CSAPKTGLSTEAFF.

CDR3 protein: CATQDIVLAGTDNEQFF. The chain links TRBV15 to TRBJ2-1; the TCRdb call, TRBD2, lacks DNA for checking. Germline V CDR1 and CDR2: LNHNV, YYDKDF (reference sequence). The CDR3 contains 17 residues.

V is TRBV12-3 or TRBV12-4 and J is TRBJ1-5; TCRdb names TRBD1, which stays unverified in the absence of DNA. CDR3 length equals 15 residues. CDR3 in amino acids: CASSVPGTGDQPQHF.

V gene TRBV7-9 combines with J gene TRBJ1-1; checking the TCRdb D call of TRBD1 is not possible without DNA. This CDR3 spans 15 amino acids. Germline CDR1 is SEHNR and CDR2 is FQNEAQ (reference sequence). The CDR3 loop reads CASSLGDAGTPEAFF.

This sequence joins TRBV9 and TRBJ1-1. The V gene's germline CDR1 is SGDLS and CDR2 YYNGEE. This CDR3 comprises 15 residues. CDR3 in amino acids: CASSVGKGSNTEAFF. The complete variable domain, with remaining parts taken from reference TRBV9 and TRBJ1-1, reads DSGVTQTPKHLITATGQRVTLRCSPRSGDLSVYWYQQSLDQGLQFLIQYYNGEERAKGNILERFSAQQFPDLHSELNLSSLELGDSALYFCASSVGKGSNTEAFFGQGTRLTVV.

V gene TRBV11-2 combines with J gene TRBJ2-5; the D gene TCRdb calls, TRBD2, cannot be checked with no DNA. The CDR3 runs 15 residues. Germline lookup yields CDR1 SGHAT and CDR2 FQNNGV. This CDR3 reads CASGLAGGFQETQYF.

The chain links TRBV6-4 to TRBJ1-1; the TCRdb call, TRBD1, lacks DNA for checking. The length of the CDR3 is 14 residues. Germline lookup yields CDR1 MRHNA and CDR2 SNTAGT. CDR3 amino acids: CASREDRADTEAFF.

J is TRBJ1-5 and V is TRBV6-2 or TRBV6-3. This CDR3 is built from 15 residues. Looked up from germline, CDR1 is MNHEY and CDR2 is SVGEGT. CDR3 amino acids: CASIGGFYSNQPQHF.

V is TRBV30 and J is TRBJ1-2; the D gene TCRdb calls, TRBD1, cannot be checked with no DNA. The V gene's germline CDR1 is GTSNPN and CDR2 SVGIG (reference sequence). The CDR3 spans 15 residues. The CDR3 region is CAWSRRTGVNYGYTF. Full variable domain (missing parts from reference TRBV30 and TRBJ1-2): SQTIHQWPATLVQPVGSPLSLECTVEGTSNPNLYWYRQAAGRGLQLLFYSVGIGQISSEVPQNLSASRPQDRQFILSSKKLLLSDSGFYLCAWSRRTGVNYGYTFGSGTRLTVV.